This TCR beta chain is drawn from a study of T cells after yellow fever vaccination (dated by TCRdb to 2018 to 2020). For the wider study: The SMART-Seq v4 Ultra Low Input RNA kit was used to prepare libraries from fractions with low cell numbers. The cohort comprised two healthy male donors, one aged 18 to 30 and one aged 30 to 40 years. Bulk TCR alpha and beta repertoires were sequenced longitudinally to track T-cell clones before and after primary and booster YFV17D yellow fever vaccination. Bulk PBMC replicates and cell subsets were isolated from blood drawn at multiple timepoints before and after both primary and secondary immunization.

Results the study describes overall, beyond this receptor: Compared with the primary T-cell response, the secondary T-cell response was weaker but faster, peaking on day 5 rather than day 15. A small fraction of clonotypes showed up in both the CD4 and CD8 compartments, probably as a result of convergent recombination. Computational filtering was required because FACS-sorted repertoires could contain abundant contaminating clonotypes from the bulk population. Because only a couple of donors were included in the study, the extent to which the findings can be generalized is limited. After the booster, most of the clones that had expanded following primary vaccination were detected again (just under 97% of CD4 and 80% to 90% of CD8), which suggests that memory was broadly maintained.

This clonotype was seen at least ten times. Its target antigen remains unknown. Base qualities are not at hand, and no much larger clone is one base apart. The germline V gene gives CDR1 as SNHLY and CDR2 as FYNNEI. The CDR3 runs 14 amino acids, cysteine and phenylalanine included. Of the read, only the CDR3 DNA is kept; its 42 bases are in frame from base 1. Trimmed from V: 7 bases; trimmed from J: 10 bases; junction bases lacking a gene match: 10. Synthesis of TCR cDNA relied on 5'RACE template switching, a step that introduced a universal primer site along with unique molecular identifiers. Priming for cDNA synthesis came from both the TCR alpha and TCR beta constant segments. Library amplification involved two PCR steps, and the second step added sample barcodes and sequencing adapters. Libraries were sequenced on Illumina HiSeq 2500 (2x100 bp) or NovaSeq (2x150 bp). In the source study's methods: MIGEC handled demultiplexing of reads and collapsing into UMI consensus sequences, while MiXCR performed V(D)J alignment. Vaccine-responding clonotypes were identified with edgeR using replicate PBMC samples, with FDR below 0.01 and a log2 fold change above 5 up to day 15 being required. Each bulk clonotype received a CD4 or CD8 identity based on whether the sequenced CD4 or CD8 repertoire contained that clonotype at higher abundance. TCRdb redid the processing of the public reads, applying fastp at Q25 and MiXCR, and retained in-frame beta chains. Each CDR3 protein appears once, grouped with its most common genes and DNA. The V and J calls were determined by TCRdb, not by the authors. In all, the sample holds more than 95,000 distinct CDR3 sequences, and 6.5% to 8% of those were seen once. The leading ten clones occupy 2% to 3% of the sample.

Sample treatment or condition, as interpreted from the label and publication: live attenuated yellow fever vaccine strain. A standard Ficoll-Paque protocol was used to isolate PBMCs from peripheral blood. Dynabeads CD4 and CD8 positive selection kits were used to isolate CD4 and CD8 T-cell fractions. TriZol was used to extract RNA from bulk PBMCs, CD4 and CD8 fractions, and dextramer-positive and dextramer-negative fractions. The sequence is built from TRBV2 and TRBJ1-6; the junction holds 7 bases that match TRBD1. The sequenced sample was CD4+ T cells sorted from PBMCs, obtained roughly 10 days after the first yellow fever vaccination. This clonotype was sampled from a man younger than 35 who received the YFV17D yellow fever vaccine. The CDR3 reads CASNHHRGESPLHF. The nucleotide sequence is TGTGCCAGCAACCACCACAGGGGAGAGTCACCCCTCCACTTT.